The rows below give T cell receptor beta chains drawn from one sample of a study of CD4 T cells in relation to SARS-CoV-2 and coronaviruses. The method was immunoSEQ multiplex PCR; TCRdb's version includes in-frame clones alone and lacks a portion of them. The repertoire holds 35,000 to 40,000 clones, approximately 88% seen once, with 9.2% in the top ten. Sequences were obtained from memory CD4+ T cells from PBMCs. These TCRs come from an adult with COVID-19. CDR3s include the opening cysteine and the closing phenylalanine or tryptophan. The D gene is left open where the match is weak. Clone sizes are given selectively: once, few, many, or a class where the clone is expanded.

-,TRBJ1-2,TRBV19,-,TGTGCCAGTAGTCTCATGGGTTATGGCTACACCTTC,CASSLMGYGYTF
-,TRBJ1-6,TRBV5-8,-,TGTGCCAGCAGCTTGAGCAGGGCACAGTCACCCCTCCACTTT,CASSLSRAQSPLHF
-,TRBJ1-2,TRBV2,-,TGTGCCAGCAGTGAAAAAACTGGCTACACCTTC,CASSEKTGYTF
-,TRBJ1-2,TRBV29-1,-,TGCAGCGTGATCGTTGAGGGGACGATTCGGGGCTACACCTTC,CSVIVEGTIRGYTF
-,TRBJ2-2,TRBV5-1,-,TGCGCCAGCAGCTTGGGGGGGAAGTCCGGGGAGCTGTTTTTT,CASSLGGKSGELFF
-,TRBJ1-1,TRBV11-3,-,TGTGCCAGCAGCTTCGGGGGAGGGAACACTGAAGCTTTCTTT,CASSFGGGNTEAFF
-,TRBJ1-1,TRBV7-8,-,TGTGCCAGCAGCTTAGCGGGGGATCCCCTTGAAGCTTTCTTT,CASSLAGDPLEAFF
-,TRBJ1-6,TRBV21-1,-,TGTGCCAGCAGCAAAGGTGTCAGGGGGGTCTGGCCCTATAATTCACCCCTCCACTTT,CASSKGVRGVWPYNSPLHF
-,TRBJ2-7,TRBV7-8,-,TGTGCCAGCAGCCGGTTTGGGGTCGCTATTAACTACGAGCAGTACTTC,CASSRFGVAINYEQYF
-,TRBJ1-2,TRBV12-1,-,TGTGCCAGCAGCCGCACAATGGGGTCTAACTATGGCTACACCTTC,CASSRTMGSNYGYTF
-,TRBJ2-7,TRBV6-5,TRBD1,TGTGCCAGCAGGCCTCCGGGACAGCTCTACGAGCAGTACTTC,CASRPPGQLYEQYF
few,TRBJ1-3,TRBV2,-,TGTGCCAGCAGGGCCGGGGGGCTTGGAAACACCATATATTTT,CASRAGGLGNTIYF
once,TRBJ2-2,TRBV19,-,TGTGCCAGTAGTATTGCATCCGGGGAGCTGTTTTTT,CASSIASGELFF
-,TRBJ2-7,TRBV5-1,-,TGCGCCAGCAGCCCCGGGAGAACCTACGAGCAGTACTTC,CASSPGRTYEQYF
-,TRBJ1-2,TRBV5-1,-,TGCGCCAGCAGCTCGGACAGCACCTATGGCTACACCTTC,CASSSDSTYGYTF
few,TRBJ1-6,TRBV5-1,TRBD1,TGCGCCAGCAGCTCACAGGGGAGTTCACCCCTCCACTTT,CASSSQGSSPLHF
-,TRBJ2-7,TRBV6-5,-,TGTGCCAGCACCGGCATCGGAGAGCAGTACTTC,CASTGIGEQYF
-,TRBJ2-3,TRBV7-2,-,TGTGCCAGCAGCTTATACTATGGGGCCACAGATACGCAGTATTTT,CASSLYYGATDTQYF
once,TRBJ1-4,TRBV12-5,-,TGTGCTAGTGGAACGACTCCCGGGACACAACATTTTAATGAAAAACTGTTTTTT,CASGTTPGTQHFNEKLFF
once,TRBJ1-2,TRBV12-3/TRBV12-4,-,TGTGCCAGCAGTTTACGAGGGGCCTATGGCTACACCTTC,CASSLRGAYGYTF
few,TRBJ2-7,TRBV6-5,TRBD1,TGTGCCAGCAGTTATAAGGGACAGGGAACCTACGAGCAGTACTTC,CASSYKGQGTYEQYF
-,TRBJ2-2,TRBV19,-,TGTGCCAGTAGTTCAATAAACACCGGGGAGCTGTTTTTT,CASSSINTGELFF
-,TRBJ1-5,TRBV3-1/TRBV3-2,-,TGTGCCAGCAGCCAAGACAATCAGCCCCAGCATTTT,CASSQDNQPQHF
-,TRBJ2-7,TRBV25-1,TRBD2,TGTGCCAGCAGTGAATTGAGTAGCGGGACCTCCTACGAGCAGTACTTC,CASSELSSGTSYEQYF
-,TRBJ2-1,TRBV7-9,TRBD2,TGTGCCAGCAGCTTTTTTAGCGGGGGGCCCAATGAGCAGTTCTTC,CASSFFSGGPNEQFF
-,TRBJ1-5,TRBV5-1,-,TGCGCCAGCAGCCCCCTAGGGGGTGGAAATCAGCCCCAGCATTTT,CASSPLGGGNQPQHF
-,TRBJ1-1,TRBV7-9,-,TGTGCCAGCACCCGGTCGACAGAGAACACTGAAGCTTTCTTT,CASTRSTENTEAFF
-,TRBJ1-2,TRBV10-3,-,TGTGCCATCAGTCGGACGAACTATGGCTACACCTTC,CAISRTNYGYTF
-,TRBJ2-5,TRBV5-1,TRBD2,TGCGCCAGCAGCTCGGGACTAGCGGGGATCCAAGAGACCCAGTACTTC,CASSSGLAGIQETQYF
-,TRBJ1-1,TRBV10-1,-,TGCGCCAGCAGACAGGGTATTGGCACTGAAGCTTTCTTT,CASRQGIGTEAFF
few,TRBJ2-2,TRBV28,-,TGTGCCAGTAAAAACAGGTTCACCGGGGAGCTGTTTTTT,CASKNRFTGELFF
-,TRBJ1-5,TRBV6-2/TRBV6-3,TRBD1,TGTGCCAGCAGTTACTCTAGGGGGCTGGGATCCCTGGGAATGCTCAATCAGCCCCAGCATTTT,CASSYSRGLGSLGMLNQPQHF
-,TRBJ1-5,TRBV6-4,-,TGTGCCAGCAACCCCGACATGAATAGCAATCAGCCCCAGCATTTT,CASNPDMNSNQPQHF
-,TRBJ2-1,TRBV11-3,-,TGTGCCAGCAGCTTAGGATACAATGAGCAGTTCTTC,CASSLGYNEQFF
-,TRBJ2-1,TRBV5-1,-,TGCGCCAGCAGCTTGGCTCCTGATTACAATGAGCAGTTCTTC,CASSLAPDYNEQFF
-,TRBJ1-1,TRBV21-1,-,TGTGCCAGCAGCAAATCTGGGACCGAGAACACTGAAGCTTTCTTT,CASSKSGTENTEAFF